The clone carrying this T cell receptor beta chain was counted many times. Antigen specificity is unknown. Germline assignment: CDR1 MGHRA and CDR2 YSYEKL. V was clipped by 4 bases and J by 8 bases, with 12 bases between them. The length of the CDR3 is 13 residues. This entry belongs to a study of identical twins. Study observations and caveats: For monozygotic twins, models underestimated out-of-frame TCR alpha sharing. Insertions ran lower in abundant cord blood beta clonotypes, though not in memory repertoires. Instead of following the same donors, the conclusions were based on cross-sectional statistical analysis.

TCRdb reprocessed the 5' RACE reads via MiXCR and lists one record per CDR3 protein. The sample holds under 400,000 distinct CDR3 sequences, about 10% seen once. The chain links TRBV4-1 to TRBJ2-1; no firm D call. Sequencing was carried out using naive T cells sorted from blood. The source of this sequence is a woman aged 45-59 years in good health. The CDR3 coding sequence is TGCGCCAGCAGCCCAATCGGCATGGATGAGCAGTTCTTC. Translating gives CASSPIGMDEQFF.